Each of the 12 T cell receptor beta chains below was sequenced from the same sample in a study of T cell responses to AZD1222 COVID-19 vaccine. Method: immunoSEQ multiplex PCR; TCRdb's copy keeps in-frame clones and lacks some. The sample records tens of thousands of clones, 83% being singletons. Sample: peripheral blood, taken on day 0 of AZD1222 vaccination. These receptors were obtained from an adult in good health.

The V gene is TRBV4-3, the J gene TRBJ2-1, with D possibly being TRBD2 (5 bases). Trimming pared 0 bases from V and 7 bases from J, leaving 10 bases between. The CDR3 extends over 14 amino acids. Germline V gene lookup returns CDR1 LGHNA and CDR2 YSLEER. The CDR3 nucleotides read TGCGCCAGCAGCCAAGACGGAGGACTGAATGAGCAGTTCTTC. This encodes CASSQDGGLNEQFF.

This clone was picked up a small number of times. The V call is TRBV18, the J call TRBJ1-4; D is uncertain. Germline values: CDR1 KGHSH, CDR2 LQKENI. The CDR3 loop spans 14 amino acids. V dropped 3 bases and J dropped 8 bases, with 13 bases sitting between them. The CDR3 spells CASSPSGELEKLFF. The CDR3, as DNA: TGTGCCAGCTCACCCTCTGGGGAATTGGAAAAACTGTTTTTT.

This clone is a singleton in its sample. This chain links TRBV18 with TRBJ2-5, with D perhaps TRBD1 (6 bases). The V gene lost 0 bases and the J gene lost 1 base, with 6 bases spanning the gap. Per the germline V gene, CDR1 is KGHSH and CDR2 is LQKENI. This CDR3 spans 14 amino acids. For the CDR3, the DNA is TGTGCCAGCTCACCACCGACAGGCCAAGAGACCCAGTACTTC. It translates to CASSPPTGQETQYF.

The count of this clone is one. The chain links TRBV5-8 to TRBJ2-7; D call uncertain. Trimming stripped 3 bases from V and 5 bases from J, with 12 bases between. Germline V gene lookup returns CDR1 SGHTS and CDR2 YDEGEE. The CDR3 covers 13 residues. Here the CDR3 reads CASSWPGGDEQYF. The DNA for the CDR3 is TGTGCCAGCAGCTGGCCCGGCGGCGACGAGCAGTACTTC. Full variable domain (rest looked up from reference TRBV5-8 and TRBJ2-7): EAGVTQSPTHLIKTRGQQATLRCSPISGHTSVYWYQQALGLGLQFLLWYDEGEERNRGNFPPRFSGRQFPNYSSELNVNALELEDSALYLCASSWPGGDEQYFGPGTRLTVT.

V is TRBV5-5 and J is TRBJ1-5; D is uncertain. With 1 base removed from V and 1 base from J, the gap between germline ends came to 9 bases. Germline CDR1 is SGHKS and CDR2 is YYEKEE (reference sequence). The CDR3 extends over 15 amino acids. The CDR3 sequence: CASSLWAMSNQPQHF. CDR3 nucleotide sequence: TGTGCCAGCAGCTTGTGGGCCATGAGCAATCAGCCCCAGCATTTT.

This rearrangement joins TRBV19 to TRBJ2-7; a weak D match, TRBD2 (6 bases). V lost 1 base and J lost 2, with 12 bases in between. The CDR3 contains 15 residues. Germline CDR1 LNHDA, CDR2 SQIVND (reference sequence). DNA for the CDR3: TGTGCCAGTAGTATAGTCGCCGGGAGTACCTACGAGCAGTACTTC. This codes for CASSIVAGSTYEQYF.

The J gene is TRBJ1-2, the V gene TRBV30; D is unresolved. Germline CDR1 is GTSNPN and CDR2 is SVGIG (reference sequence). Trimming took off 3 bases at V and 4 bases at J, with 12 bases between the two ends. The CDR3 extends over 13 amino acids. CDR3 sequence reads: CAWSTPGSYGYTF. The CDR3 coding sequence is TGTGCCTGGAGCACTCCGGGATCCTATGGCTACACCTTC.

The chain links TRBV11-2 to TRBJ2-7, with unresolved D. Germline assignment: CDR1 SGHAT and CDR2 FQNNGV. The V end lost 3 bases, the J end lost 0 bases, and 12 bases lay between the germline ends. This CDR3 region has 15 residues. CDR3 in DNA: TGTGCCAGCAGCTTGGACCCCCGGAGCTCCTACGAGCAGTACTTC. It yields the protein CASSLDPRSSYEQYF.

This clone was detected once. The chain carries TRBV2 and TRBJ2-2, with D possibly being TRBD1 (6 bases). CDR3 length equals 14 residues. V was shortened by 6 bases and J by 1 base, with 9 bases between the two germline ends. Germline V lookup: CDR1 SNHLY, CDR2 FYNNEI. The CDR3 DNA reads as TGTGCCAGCAGAGGACAGAGGAACACCGGGGAGCTGTTTTTT. This encodes CASRGQRNTGELFF. The variable domain in full, with the rest retrieved from reference TRBV2 and TRBJ2-2, is EPEVTQTPSHQVTQMGQEVILRCVPISNHLYFYWYRQILGQKVEFLVSFYNNEISEKSEIFDDQFSVERPDGSNFTLKIRSTKLEDSAMYFCASRGQRNTGELFFGEGSRLTVL.

V and J are TRBV7-9 and TRBJ1-3; D not resolved. V was pared by 5 bases and J by 3 bases, with 8 bases between. The germline V gene encodes CDR1 SEHNR and CDR2 FQNEAQ (reference sequence). CDR3 length equals 13 residues. CDR3: CASSPTIGNTIYF. CDR3 in DNA: TGTGCCAGCAGCCCAACGATTGGAAACACCATATATTTT.

This clone appeared a few times. This chain connects TRBV9 to TRBJ2-6; possible D gene TRBD2, 5 bases. The length of the CDR3 is 19 residues. Germline assignment: CDR1 SGDLS and CDR2 YYNGEE. Trimming stripped 3 bases from V and 0 bases from J, with 19 bases between. This chain's CDR3 is CASSDSVFLFSSGANVLTF. For the CDR3, the DNA is TGTGCCAGCAGCGATAGCGTGTTTTTATTTAGCTCTGGGGCCAACGTCCTGACTTTC. Full variable domain (outside the CDR3, taken from reference TRBV9 and TRBJ2-6): DSGVTQTPKHLITATGQRVTLRCSPRSGDLSVYWYQQSLDQGLQFLIQYYNGEERAKGNILERFSAQQFPDLHSELNLSSLELGDSALYFCASSDSVFLFSSGANVLTFGAGSRLTVL.

This clone appeared a single time. This chain uses TRBV10-3 with TRBJ2-7, with 7 bases fitting TRBD2. V shed 4 bases and J 3 bases; nucleotides not matched to a gene: 6. This CDR3 is 14 amino acids long. Germline V gives CDR1 ENHRY, CDR2 SYGVKD. CDR3 sequence (DNA): TGTGCCATCAGTGGGGGGGAGGGAAGCTACGAGCAGTACTTC. Translating gives CAISGGEGSYEQYF.